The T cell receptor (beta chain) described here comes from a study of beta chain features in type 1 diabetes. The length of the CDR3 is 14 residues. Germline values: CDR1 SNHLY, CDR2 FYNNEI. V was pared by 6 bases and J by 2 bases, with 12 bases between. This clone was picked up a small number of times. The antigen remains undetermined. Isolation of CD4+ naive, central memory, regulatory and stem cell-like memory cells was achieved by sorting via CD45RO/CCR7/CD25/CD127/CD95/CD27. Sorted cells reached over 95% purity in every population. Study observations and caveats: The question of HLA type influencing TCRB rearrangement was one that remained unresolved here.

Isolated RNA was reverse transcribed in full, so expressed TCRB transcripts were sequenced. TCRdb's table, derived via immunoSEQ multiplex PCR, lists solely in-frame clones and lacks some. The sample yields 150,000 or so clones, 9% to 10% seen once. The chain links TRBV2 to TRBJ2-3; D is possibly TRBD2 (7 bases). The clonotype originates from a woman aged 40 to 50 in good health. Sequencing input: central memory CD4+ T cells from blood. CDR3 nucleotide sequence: TGTGCCAGCAGAAGCGGGGACATCACAGATACGCAGTATTTT. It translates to CASRSGDITDTQYF.